The present TCR beta chain was sequenced within a study of T cell repertoires in cytomegalovirus infection. Study as a whole: Both a matching HLA type and CMV infection were indicated by public TCR beta signatures. Broader study findings: Dominating the ex vivo response were TCR beta clonotypes that were CMV-specific and HLA-C-restricted.

V was trimmed by 1 base and J by 3 bases, leaving 10 bases between them. This CDR3 spans 14 amino acids. Germline lookup yields CDR1 MDHEN and CDR2 SYDVKM. Comments on this clonotype: Its specificity is unknown.

TCRdb recomputed calls from the reads with MiXCR, one row per CDR3 protein. Of 250,000 to 350,000 distinct CDR3 sequences detected, about 26% appear once; the ten largest clones hold approximately 14%. The material sequenced was PBMCs. The source is a human donor in good health (CMV status not recorded). Some clones in this sample may be carry-over from other donors' samples. The chain carries TRBV28 and TRBJ2-7; D ambiguous. CDR3 DNA sequence: TGTGCCAGCAGTTTATCTGGATACTACTACGAGCAGTACGTC. This codes for CASSLSGYYYEQYV.